These 27 T cell receptor beta chains were sequenced from one sample in a study of T cells after yellow fever vaccination. TCRdb re-called the 5' RACE reads through MiXCR, storing one row per CDR3 protein. This sample has about 320,000 distinct CDR3 sequences, with about 12% found just once. The specimen was CD4+ T cells sorted from PBMCs, collected 15 days after the yellow fever booster vaccination. The receptors originated from a man younger than 35 who received the YFV17D yellow fever vaccine.

This clonotype occurred many times. V and J are TRBV4-1 and TRBJ1-6; no clear D. The V end was cut by 1 base, the J end by 4 bases, with 14 bases between. CDR1 is MGHRA and CDR2 is YSYEKL in the germline V gene. The CDR3 has 17 amino acids. This CDR3 is CASSQGSQDLYNSPLHF. CDR3 DNA sequence: TGCGCCAGCAGCCAAGGCAGCCAAGACCTTTATAATTCACCCCTCCACTTT.

This clonotype occurred many times. The chain has TRBV5-1 and TRBJ2-7; 10 bases map to TRBD2. The V and J ends lost 0 bases and 8 bases, in that order; junction bases with no gene match: 5. This CDR3 region has 14 residues. Germline CDR1 and CDR2: SGHRS and YFSETQ. Here the CDR3 reads CASSLELAGGKQYV. The DNA of the CDR3 is TGCGCCAGCAGCTTGGAATTAGCGGGGGGAAAGCAGTACGTC.

The chain has TRBV7-2 and TRBJ2-7; TRBD1 is a possible D gene (6 bases). The CDR3 is 15 residues long. V was trimmed by 1 base and J by 0 bases, leaving 10 bases between them. Looked up from germline, CDR1 is SGHTA and CDR2 is FQGNSA. The CDR3 DNA sequence: TGTGCCAGCAGCTTAGGACAGGTGCTCTCCTACGAGCAGTACTTC. Protein sequence: CASSLGQVLSYEQYF.

This clonotype occurred many times. Here the CDR3 reads CSVAQGWNTEAFF. CDR3 DNA: TGCAGCGTCGCTCAAGGGTGGAACACTGAAGCTTTCTTT. This chain uses TRBV29-1 with TRBJ1-1; D remains ambiguous. V gave up 6 bases and J gave up 1 base, with 12 bases separating them. This CDR3 comprises 13 residues. Germline CDR1 and CDR2: SQVTM and ANQGSEA.

The gene calls are TRBV6-5 and TRBJ2-5, with TRBD1 identical over 12 bases. This CDR3 is 13 amino acids long. CDR1 is MNHEY and CDR2 is SVGAGI in the germline V gene. With V trimmed by 6 bases and J by 5 bases, 1 base remained unmatched. This CDR3 is CASRGQGAETQYF. The CDR3 nucleotides read TGTGCCAGCAGGGGACAGGGGGCGGAGACCCAGTACTTC.

This clonotype was seen ten or more times. This chain connects TRBV7-9 to TRBJ2-5; 10 bases line up with TRBD1. Germline CDR1 and CDR2: SEHNR and FQNEAQ (reference sequence). This CDR3 spans 15 amino acids. J lost 5 bases, V lost 3 bases, and 6 bases had no gene match. CDR3 sequence reads: CASSLVTGGVETQYF. The CDR3 nucleotides read TGTGCCAGCAGCTTGGTGACAGGGGGCGTTGAGACCCAGTACTTC.

The chain employs TRBV6-5 and TRBJ2-2; possibly TRBD1 for D (5 bases). This CDR3 spans 16 amino acids. Germline V gives CDR1 MNHEY, CDR2 SVGAGI. The V gene lost 8 bases and the J gene lost 1 base, with 17 bases spanning the gap. The CDR3 coding sequence is TGTGCCAGCGGACACCCGATAAAACTGAACACCGGGGAGCTGTTTTTT. Translated: CASGHPIKLNTGELFF.

The rearrangement links TRBV5-6 to TRBJ2-7; D may correspond to TRBD1 or TRBD2 (6 bases each). The V gene's germline CDR1 is SGHDT and CDR2 YYEEEE. V lost 2 bases and J lost 5, with 20 bases in between. The length of the CDR3 is 16 residues. This chain's CDR3 is CASSFGGTPTNDEQYV. CDR3 nucleotide sequence: TGTGCCAGCAGCTTCGGGGGCACCCCGACTAACGACGAGCAGTACGTC.

This clonotype has a handful of counts. J is TRBJ2-3 and V is TRBV19, with 13 bases aligning to TRBD2. V gave up 5 bases and J gave up 5 bases; unmatched junction bases: 4. Germline CDR1 and CDR2: LNHDA and SQIVND (reference sequence). CDR3 length: 15 residues. For the CDR3, the DNA is TGTGCCAGTAGTGAACTAGCGGGGGGGCGAGATACGCAGTATTTT. It yields the protein CASSELAGGRDTQYF.

This clonotype was recorded at least ten times. J is TRBJ2-3 and V is TRBV4-1; 10 bases line up with TRBD2. The CDR3 length is 17 residues. V lost 3 bases, J lost 4 bases, and 10 bases stayed unmatched. Germline CDR1 and CDR2: MGHRA and YSYEKL. The CDR3 is CASSQGIAGGLADTQYF. The CDR3 bases are TGCGCCAGCAGCCAGGGGATAGCGGGGGGCCTGGCAGATACGCAGTATTTT.

This clonotype has a handful of counts. The chain joins TRBV12-3 or TRBV12-4 to TRBJ2-6; a possible D gene is TRBD1 (5 bases). The length of the CDR3 is 17 residues. V lost 5 bases to trimming and J lost 0 bases, with 14 bases between them. For the CDR3, the DNA is TGTGCCAGCAGTCGGCAGGGTATGAGCTCTGGGGCCAACGTCCTGACTTTC. It yields the protein CASSRQGMSSGANVLTF.

This clonotype was counted only a few times. Here the CDR3 reads CASSLGQGYYEQYV. In DNA form, the CDR3 reads TGCGCCAGCAGCTTGGGACAGGGTTACTACGAGCAGTACGTC. V usage is TRBV5-1 and J usage is TRBJ2-7, with TRBD1 matching 7 bases. The junction had 3 bases not matched to a gene; V was cut back by 0 bases and J by 3 bases. Germline V gene lookup returns CDR1 SGHRS and CDR2 YFSETQ. This CDR3 contains 14 residues.

CDR3 DNA: TGTGCCAGCAGCCTTCGGCTGTCCCAAGAGACCCAGTACTTC. Protein product: CASSLRLSQETQYF. The chain has TRBV7-2 and TRBJ2-5; D is ambiguous. The CDR3 loop spans 14 amino acids. With 5 bases removed from V and 1 base from J, the gap between germline ends came to 11 bases. Germline V CDR1 and CDR2: SGHTA, FQGNSA.

The chain has TRBV18 and TRBJ1-3, with D possibly TRBD1 on 5 matching bases. The CDR3 runs 15 residues. Germline CDR1 and CDR2: KGHSH and LQKENI. V gave up 3 bases and J gave up 7 bases, with 16 bases separating them. In DNA, the CDR3 is TGTGCCAGCTCACCCACCTGGGGGAACGGGAACACCATATATTTT. It translates to CASSPTWGNGNTIYF. Variable domain in full (rest from reference TRBV18 and TRBJ1-3): NAGVMQNPRHLVRRRGQEARLRCSPMKGHSHVYWYRQLPEEGLKFMVYLQKENIIDESGMPKERFSAEFPKEGPSILRIQQVVRGDSAAYFCASSPTWGNGNTIYFGEGSWLTVV.

This clonotype was counted a few times. V and J are TRBV6-5 and TRBJ2-1; possibly TRBD1 or TRBD2 for D (5 bases each). The V end was cut by 7 bases, the J end by 4 bases, with 17 bases between. The CDR3 length is 15 residues. Germline V gene sequence: CDR1 MNHEY, CDR2 SVGAGI. The CDR3 DNA reads TGTGCCAGCACTAGGGACCTCCCGGGGTACAATGAGCAGTTCTTC. It translates to CASTRDLPGYNEQFF.

The genes are TRBV28 and TRBJ2-3, with TRBD2 matching over 7 bases. J lost 0 bases, V lost 4 bases, and 7 bases had no gene match. There are 16 residues in the CDR3. Germline V lookup: CDR1 MDHEN, CDR2 SYDVKM. CDR3 in amino acids: CASSSPGGLSTDTQYF. DNA of the CDR3: TGTGCCAGCAGTTCACCGGGGGGTCTTAGCACAGATACGCAGTATTTT.

The rearrangement uses TRBV4-1 and TRBJ1-6; D is uncertain. This CDR3 region has 15 residues. Germline assignment: CDR1 MGHRA and CDR2 YSYEKL. Trimming cost V 4 bases and J 7 bases, with 14 bases left between them. The CDR3 coding sequence is TGCGCCAGCAGCCCCGAGAGTGCCCTCAATTCACCCCTCCACTTT. Translated: CASSPESALNSPLHF.

This clonotype was recorded a few times. The chain has TRBV20-1 and TRBJ1-4; tentative D call: TRBD1 (5 bases). The CDR3 runs to 13 residues. Germline V lookup: CDR1 DFQATT, CDR2 SNEGSKA (reference sequence). The V and J ends lost 5 bases and 4 bases respectively, with 11 bases between them. CDR3 loop: CSASGQGNEKLFF. CDR3 DNA sequence: TGCAGTGCTTCAGGGCAGGGTAATGAAAAACTGTTTTTT.

This chain links TRBV11-2 with TRBJ1-1, with 9 nucleotides matching TRBD1. The V segment lost 4 bases and the J segment 5 bases; nucleotides outside the gene matches: 8. The CDR3 is 15 residues long. Germline V gene sequence: CDR1 SGHAT, CDR2 FQNNGV. This CDR3 is CASSSTDRGGTEAFF. The CDR3 bases are TGTGCCAGCAGCTCTACGGACAGGGGAGGTACTGAAGCTTTCTTT.

The sample holds a few counts of this clonotype. The genes are TRBV12-3 or TRBV12-4 and TRBJ2-7, with D unclear. The CDR3 length is 12 residues. With 7 bases removed from V and 5 bases from J, the gap between germline ends came to 12 bases. CDR3 sequence (DNA): TGTGCCAGCACCCTCCTTGGGCACGAGCAGTACTTC. Translation: CASTLLGHEQYF.

The rearrangement links TRBV6-5 to TRBJ1-2; D might be TRBD1 (5 bases). The CDR3 loop spans 16 amino acids. V was trimmed by 0 bases and J by 7 bases, leaving 18 bases between them. The germline V gene has CDR1 MNHEY and CDR2 SVGAGI. The DNA of the CDR3 is TGTGCCAGCAGTTACTCGGGACTAGGGAGGAGTGGTGGCTACACCTTC. Amino acid sequence: CASSYSGLGRSGGYTF.

The rearrangement uses TRBV23-1 and TRBJ2-6; D perhaps matches TRBD2 (6 bases). TRBV23-1 is an ORF; its function is uncertain. This CDR3 spans 19 amino acids. V lost 6 bases, J lost 0 bases, and 21 bases lay in between. CDR3 in amino acids: CASRRAGPYCLSGANVLTF. As DNA, the CDR3 is TGCGCCAGCAGACGTGCGGGACCCTATTGCCTCTCTGGGGCCAACGTCCTGACTTTC.

This clonotype was counted ten times or more. This chain links TRBV4-3 with TRBJ1-4; TRBD1 is a possible D gene (6 bases). Trimming took off 2 bases at V and 0 bases at J, with 25 bases between the two ends. The CDR3 loop spans 21 amino acids. CDR1 and CDR2 (germline): LGHNA, YSLEER. The CDR3 sequence is CASSQLVMVAGASATNEKLFF. CDR3 bases: TGCGCCAGCAGCCAACTTGTGATGGTCGCAGGGGCGAGTGCAACTAATGAAAAACTGTTTTTT.

This chain links TRBV20-1 with TRBJ2-4, with TRBD1 matching over 9 bases. The V gene end was trimmed by 6 bases and the J gene end by 14 bases; junction bases not matched to a gene: 11. This CDR3 is 12 amino acids long. Germline V gene data show CDR1 as DFQATT and CDR2 as SNEGSKA (reference sequence). The DNA for the CDR3 is TGCAGTGCACCAAAAAACCGGGACAGGGAGTACTTC. Translating gives CSAPKNRDREYF.

The rearrangement links TRBV5-1 to TRBJ1-3, with D hard to call. Germline CDR1 is SGHRS and CDR2 is YFSETQ. CDR3 length: 13 amino acids. V gave up 6 bases and J gave up 0 bases, with 7 bases separating them. DNA of the CDR3: TGCGCCAGCAAGCAGAACTCTGGAAACACCATATATTTT. Residues: CASKQNSGNTIYF.

This clonotype showed up just a few times. CDR3 sequence (DNA): TGCAGTGCTACCTCACCGGGACCTCCAGGATACAATGAGCAGTTCTTC. Translating gives CSATSPGPPGYNEQFF. The rearrangement joins TRBV20-1 to TRBJ2-1, with D perhaps being TRBD1 or TRBD2 (5 bases each). Germline CDR1 reads DFQATT; CDR2 reads SNEGSKA (reference sequence). The germline V and J ends were trimmed by 4 bases and 4 bases, with 20 bases remaining between them. The length of the CDR3 is 16 residues.

The chain couples TRBV20-1 to TRBJ2-5; D assignment may be TRBD1 or TRBD2 (5 bases each). Trimming stripped 6 bases from V and 5 bases from J, with 13 bases between. This CDR3 is 12 amino acids long. CDR1 DFQATT and CDR2 SNEGSKA come from the germline V gene (reference sequence). DNA of the CDR3: TGCAGTGCCTGGGCAAGGGACGAGACCCAGTACTTC. Translating gives CSAWARDETQYF.